This TCR beta chain comes out of a study of tumor-infiltrating lymphocytes in primary liver carcinoma. Study results and limitations: Tumor-adjacent and tumor-blood pairs shared less of their repertoires than tumor region pairs shared.

Production of TCR beta cDNA used 400 to 600 ng total RNA together with a constant-region primer. Each TCR beta library was derived from three nested multiplex PCR rounds that employed slightly modified ARM-PCR. The opening two PCR rounds, around 10 cycles each, paired TRBV1-TRBV30 forward primers with a C-beta reverse primer. MiXCR was run by TCRdb on the multiplex PCR reads, yielding one entry per CDR3 protein. The table lists about 54,000 distinct CDR3 sequences, about 73% of them singletons. This CDR3 is 15 amino acids long. About this clonotype: Its antigen is not identified. The junction differs from germline at one of its ends, possibly a read error.

Unsorted bulk tissue, roughly 19-33 mg of it, served as the source for co-extraction of RNA and DNA. Sequenced: liver tumor tissue from sampling region 2. Described subset: tumor region T2, inferior pole. This chain connects TRBV12-3 or TRBV12-4 to TRBJ2-5; possible D gene TRBD2, 6 bases. The receptor's source is a man aged 40-49 years with primary liver carcinoma and hepatitis B virus infection. The DNA of the CDR3 is TGTGCCAGCAGTCCGACCGGGTCACAAAGGGACTCCCAGTGCTTC. Encoded protein: CASSPTGSQRDSQCF.